This entry features one TCR beta chain sequence. Its antigen remains undetermined. One base away there is no much larger clone; base qualities are not given. The data are from a study of cytomegalovirus exposure and HLA in healthy donors (dated by TCRdb to the late 2010s). With respect to the entire study: An earlier analysis of approximately 640 of the donors reported 250 to 350 Gb of sequence data and 117 million unique TCR beta sequences from 150 million to 200 million T cells. An early release covering 550 to 700 HLA-typed donors comprised roughly 300 gigabases of sequencing data and some 79 million unique TCR sequences. Of the 300 to 500 genotyped donors, roughly 80% were placed in the genetic ancestry cluster associated with self-reported Caucasian donors. The study aimed to test whether signatures of past pathogen exposure could be identified by cataloging public T cell receptors. Using immunosequencing, the study profiled T cell repertoires from approximately 700 subjects and related those repertoires to cytomegalovirus serostatus. A separate validation cohort of about 110 different subjects was used in addition to the approximately 700-subject first cohort. High-throughput TCR immunosequencing, statistical association of individual TCRs with disease status, and machine learning were combined to predict cytomegalovirus infection status. In a later analysis, previously published TCR beta repertoires from 550 to 750 donors were re-analyzed and high-resolution HLA genotyping was added so that TCR occurrence patterns could be studied. Rather than drawing on any new phenotypic data, the later analysis identified candidate immune exposures from TCR beta sequences and the way those sequences occurred across donors. In an earlier analysis of roughly 580 of the donors, high-throughput TCR beta sequencing was used to judge whether each TCR beta V gene segment behaved as functional or pseudogenic. Alongside the repertoire data, information on donor age, sex, ethnicity and CMV serostatus was compiled. A later genetic analysis took genome-wide SNP genotypes for 398 of the 666 donors and used that subset as a discovery cohort. Every discovery cohort repertoire had been produced on one sequencing platform. HLA typing covered class I and class II loci at four-digit resolution. Typing coverage varied by locus: roughly 629-640 donors for A, B, C, DRB1 and DQB1; around 560 for DQA1; 606 for DPA1; around 450 for DPB1. Five DR-DQ haplotypes were treated as single units for association and clustering because of strong linkage in the cohort. Among under 450 genotyped donors of the cohort, an average of around 240,000 unique TCR beta nucleotide sequences were sequenced per donor, about a sixth of them non-productive. The paper as a whole reports these results and caveats: Compared with equally common non-associated chains, HLA-associated TCR beta chains in a later analysis were more clonally expanded and had lower generation probabilities. Roughly uniform sequencing depth across donors was assumed in presence/absence analyses, although this assumption may not hold. Because counts were too low, about 18 rarely observed V segments, including chromosome 9 orphons, were excluded from the earlier analysis of 587 of the donors. Cytomegalovirus status was reported to be diagnosed by the classifier with high specificity and sensitivity in both the original and validation cohorts. In a later analysis, the rate of TCR association differed among HLA loci, with DRB1 alleles having the most associated TCRs and HLA-C alleles having the fewest. Because some donors lacked HLA typing at each locus, the association tests relied only on the typed subset. Linkage disequilibrium might explain the correlated functional status among segregating V segments, but an unknown experimental factor could not be ruled out. The cohort was sequenced for TCR beta chains only, and without alpha or paired-chain data the features that could be detected were limited. An association between a missense DCLRE1C variant and V-gene and J-gene trimming of TCR beta chains was found in a later genetic analysis and replicated in an independent cohort. Across donors, most TCR sequences were observed very rarely, whereas some public TCRs were present in many individuals. Because the 87-base-pair reads could not distinguish some IMGT-functional V segments, including TRBV6-2 and TRBV6-3, those segments were excluded. An earlier analysis of several hundred of the donors showed that most TCR beta V segments appeared in productive rearrangements either about 87% or about 30% of the time, which broadly matched IMGT annotations. In a later genetic analysis, fewer N-insertions in productive TCRs were reported among donors in an Asian-associated ancestry cluster than the roughly 670-donor mean. A later analysis associated 17,000 or so TCR beta sequences with specific HLA alleles at a false discovery rate of 0.05. According to the authors, the approach could potentially be generalized to other disease states and immunological phenotypes. The sequencing pipeline was judged likely to have produced a cluster of highly shared sequence variants as a technical artifact. When HLA alleles, especially DR and DQ, strongly co-occurred, attributing TCR associations to individual alleles was difficult. The only immune exposure information available for the cohort was CMV serostatus. A further reported finding was that TCR beta sequences accurately predicted the HLA-A and HLA-B alleles for most subjects in the first cohort. The study listed 150 to 200 TCR beta chains as associated with cytomegalovirus. A few of the identified cytomegalovirus-associated TCR beta chains were confirmed in vitro to be specific for cytomegalovirus antigens. A later analysis reported that several top co-occurrence clusters appeared linked to parvovirus B19, influenza, CMV and Epstein-Barr virus. Most CMV-associated TCR beta chains appeared to be HLA-restricted in a later analysis, and the HLA associations seemed to be driven largely by CMV exposure.

Libraries came from the immunoSEQ multiplex PCR assay. The multiplex PCR relied on a mix of 60 forward primers for TCR Vbeta segments and 13 reverse primers for TCR Jbeta segments. The CDR3 region of rearranged TCR beta genes was amplified from genomic DNA by a multiplex PCR assay. The Illumina HiSeq System was used to sequence the amplified TCR beta libraries as 87-base-pair reads. In the paper's pipeline: A later analysis tallied roughly 80 million unique TCR beta chains across the 666 repertoires, and some 12 million of those chains were shared by two or more donors. To remove PCR and sequencing errors, raw reads were error-corrected and collapsed into unique sequences using a nearest-neighbor algorithm that merged closely related sequences. To assign V, D and J gene segments, CDR3 sequences were aligned to IMGT reference sequences. Each retained sequence needed at least a six-nucleotide match to both a V gene segment and a J gene segment. A rearrangement counted as productive if the CDR3 had no stop codons and remained in frame with V and J, and every other rearrangement counted as non-productive. Following IMGT convention, CDR3 was defined as the stretch from the second conserved V-encoded cysteine up to the conserved J-encoded phenylalanine. In an earlier analysis of more than 550 of the donors, sequences lacking an unambiguous match to a single V gene segment were excluded. An earlier analysis of several hundred of the donors called V segments functional above 56.7% productive rearrangements and segregating when the between-donor standard deviation exceeded 5%. To diagnose cytomegalovirus status from the catalog of TCR beta chain sequences, a statistical classification framework was built. A later analysis assigned V and J genes by comparing TCR nucleotide sequences with IMGT/GENE-DB human TR gene sequences. The TCRdist pipeline was used in a later analysis to assign CDR3 sequences and most-parsimonious VDJ recombination scenarios. In a later analysis, each TCR beta chain was defined by its CDR3 amino acid sequence together with its V-gene family, and reads lacking a unique V-gene family were excluded. A later analysis removed 500 to 650 highly shared, low-generation-probability nucleotide sequences to deal with suspected cross-contamination and a sequencing artifact. In a later analysis, a clonal expansion index was calculated for each public chain from normalized within-repertoire ranks of inferred template counts. Generation probabilities in a later analysis came from a VDJ recombination model fitted to out-of-frame rearrangements, and those results were checked against IGoR. A later analysis scored TCR-TCR, TCR-HLA and TCR-CMV co-occurrence with hypergeometric tests, applying a repertoire-size bias correction to TCR pairs. To estimate false discovery rates, a later analysis permuted the HLA or CMV assignments 20 times. In a later analysis, co-occurring TCRs were grouped with DBSCAN, and TCRdist sequence similarity was added when clustering was performed within HLA-allele-positive subsets. Repertoires with fewer than 30,000 or more than 120,000 public chains, plus five repertoires with anomalous nucleotide sharing, were excluded from co-occurrence clustering. As stored in TCRdb, this immuneACCESS dataset retains in-frame rearrangements with V and J assigned. A fraction of the clones does not appear; measured against another copy, unresolved V genes explain less than half of the discrepancy, and the remainder lacks a known reason. The V and J calls and the clone size are those of that table, but D and trimming were determined from the DNA. The sample table holds 100,000 or so clones, of which roughly four fifths were seen once. Jointly, the top ten make up 3% to 3.5% of the sample.

The cohort comprised around 690 healthy bone marrow donors. All cohort members were sampled while nominally healthy, although unrecorded immune exposures were likely present. The donor was CMV seropositive and was included in the group of 250 to 300 seropositive cohort members. A peripheral blood sample was collected from each donor, and TCR beta sequencing was performed on peripheral blood mononuclear cells. The Qiagen DNeasy Blood Extraction Kit was used to extract genomic DNA from the blood cell samples. Inclusive of the bounding cysteine and phenylalanine, the CDR3 is 15 residues long. The retained sequence is limited to the CDR3, 45 bases, with the frame set at the first base. V lost 5 bases and J lost 1 base, and the count of bases not matched to a germline gene is 4. Sequences SEHNR (CDR1) and FQNEAQ (CDR2) are obtained from the germline V gene (reference sequence).

This sequence was found in a man aged 30 to 39 in good health and CMV-seropositive. Material for sequencing was PBMCs. This chain joins TRBV7-9 to TRBJ2-2, with TRBD2 matching 7 junction bases. For the CDR3, the sequence is CASSPGTMNTGELFF. The DNA sequence is TGTGCCAGCAGCCCCGGGACTATGAACACCGGGGAGCTGTTTTTT.